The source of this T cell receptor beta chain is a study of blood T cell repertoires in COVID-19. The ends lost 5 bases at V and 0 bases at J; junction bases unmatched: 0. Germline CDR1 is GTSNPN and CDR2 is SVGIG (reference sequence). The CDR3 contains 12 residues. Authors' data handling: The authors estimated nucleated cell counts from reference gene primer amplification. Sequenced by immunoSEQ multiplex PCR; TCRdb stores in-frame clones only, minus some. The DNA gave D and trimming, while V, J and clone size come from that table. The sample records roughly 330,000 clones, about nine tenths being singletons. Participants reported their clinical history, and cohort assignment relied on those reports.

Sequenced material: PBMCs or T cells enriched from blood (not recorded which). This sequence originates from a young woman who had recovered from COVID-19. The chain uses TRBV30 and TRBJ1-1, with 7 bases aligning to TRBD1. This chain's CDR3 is CAWDRVNTEAFF. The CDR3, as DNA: TGTGCCTGGGACAGGGTGAACACTGAAGCTTTCTTT.